Shown below are 17 T cell receptor beta chains from a single sample sequenced in a study of TIL therapy for anti-PD-1-resistant metastatic lung cancer. This was the immunoSEQ v3 assay. Produced via immunoSEQ multiplex PCR; TCRdb's table is partial and in-frame only. The sample holds about 60,000 clones, about 69% seen once. The time point was: pre-treatment sample, taken before nivolumab and TIL therapy. The sample in question was blood, obtained at baseline. Source of these receptors: a person between 25 and 79 years old with non-small cell lung cancer.

The V and J genes are TRBV5-1 and TRBJ2-1, with no clear D. Trimming removed 0 bases from V and 6 bases from J, with 4 bases in between. The CDR3 extends over 12 amino acids. Germline-derived CDR1 and CDR2 are SGHRS and YFSETQ. CDR3 amino acids: CASSLGVNEQFF. The CDR3 coding sequence is TGCGCCAGCAGCTTGGGTGTCAATGAGCAGTTCTTC. The variable domain in full, completed from reference TRBV5-1 and TRBJ2-1, reads KAGVTQTPRYLIKTRGQQVTLSCSPISGHRSVSWYQQTPGQGLQFLFEYFSETQRNKGNFPGRFSGRQFSNSRSEMNVSTLELGDSALYLCASSLGVNEQFFGPGTRLTVL.

This sequence joins TRBV5-4 and TRBJ2-5, with 12 bases matching TRBD1. The CDR3 loop spans 15 amino acids. Trimming cost V 0 bases and J 7 bases; bases outside gene matches: 4. Germline V gene data show CDR1 as SGHNT and CDR2 as YYREEE (reference sequence). The CDR3 is CASSLGDRGHGTQYF. The CDR3 bases are TGTGCCAGCAGCTTGGGGGACAGGGGGCACGGGACCCAGTACTTC.

This chain connects TRBV28 to TRBJ1-4; D remains unclear. Deletions cut 5 bases from V and 0 bases from J, with 4 bases between. Germline V gene lookup returns CDR1 MDHEN and CDR2 SYDVKM. The CDR3 totals 13 residues. As DNA, the CDR3 is TGTGCCAGCAGTAGGGCAACTAATGAAAAACTGTTTTTT. As protein: CASSRATNEKLFF. The full variable domain, completed using reference TRBV28 and TRBJ1-4, is DVKVTQSSRYLVKRTGEKVFLECVQDMDHENMFWYRQDPGLGLRLIYFSYDVKMKEKGDIPEGYSVSREKKERFSLILESASTNQTSMYLCASSRATNEKLFFGSGTQLSVL.

The chain has TRBV14 and TRBJ1-1; D ambiguous. The germline gives CDR1 SGHDN, CDR2 FVKESK. This CDR3 has 13 residues. Between the trimmed V and J ends, which lost 4 bases and 3 bases, there was a span of 9 bases. This CDR3 is CASSPLIDTEAFF. CDR3 nucleotide sequence: TGTGCCAGCAGCCCGTTGATAGACACTGAAGCTTTCTTT.

V and J are TRBV7-9 and TRBJ2-5; D may match TRBD1 or TRBD2 (5 bases each). The CDR3 is made up of 16 amino acids. CDR1 is SEHNR and CDR2 is FQNEAQ in the germline V gene (reference sequence). V lost 1 base and J 2 bases, leaving 14 bases between the germline ends. This CDR3 is CASSLGRGNTQETQYF. The CDR3 coding sequence is TGTGCCAGCAGCTTAGGTCGGGGCAATACTCAAGAGACCCAGTACTTC.

The V call is TRBV11-2, the J call TRBJ1-4; TRBD1 is a possible D gene (5 bases). Germline V gene lookup returns CDR1 SGHAT and CDR2 FQNNGV. The V gene lost 2 bases and the J gene lost 7 bases, with 14 bases spanning the gap. CDR3 length: 15 amino acids. CDR3 protein: CASSLTGTPSEKLFF. CDR3 DNA sequence: TGTGCCAGCAGCTTAACCGGGACCCCAAGTGAAAAACTGTTTTTT.

The gene calls are TRBV9 and TRBJ2-1, with TRBD1 identical over 10 bases. In germline, CDR1 is SGDLS, CDR2 YYNGEE. The ends lost 3 bases at V and 15 bases at J; junction bases unmatched: 9. The CDR3 contains 13 residues. The CDR3 is CASSAPPGQGGFF. The CDR3 region has the DNA TGTGCCAGCAGCGCCCCCCCCGGACAGGGGGGGTTCTTC.

The chain links TRBV28 to TRBJ1-5; possible D gene TRBD1, 5 bases. Germline loops: CDR1 MDHEN, CDR2 SYDVKM. This CDR3 contains 16 residues. V lost 8 bases and J lost 7, with 24 bases in between. Here the CDR3 reads CASRPGLRGEGQPQHF. CDR3 bases: TGTGCCAGCCGCCCAGGGTTGAGGGGCGAAGGACAGCCCCAGCATTTT.

The rearrangement uses TRBV6-5 and TRBJ1-2; 7 positions agree with TRBD1. The CDR3 spans 15 residues. The trim removed 6 bases at V and 2 bases at J, leaving 9 bases unmatched. Germline V lookup: CDR1 MNHEY, CDR2 SVGAGI. The CDR3 DNA follows: TGTGCCAGCAGGCCGACTGACAGGGAGAACTATGGCTACACCTTC. Amino acid sequence: CASRPTDRENYGYTF.

This clone was observed a few times. The chain has TRBV11-3 and TRBJ2-5, with TRBD2 identical over 11 bases. The CDR3 is 18 amino acids. With 3 bases clipped from V and 1 base from J, the junction kept 10 bases outside the gene matches. The germline V gene encodes CDR1 SGHNT and CDR2 YENEEA. The CDR3 bases are TGTGCCAGCAGCTTGGGACTAGCGGCCGGATCCTTCCAAGAGACCCAGTACTTC. Translated: CASSLGLAAGSFQETQYF.

The gene calls are TRBV11-2 and TRBJ1-1, with D maybe TRBD1 (6 bases). The ends were cut back, 5 bases at V and 6 bases at J, with 13 bases in the middle. Germline V gene sequence: CDR1 SGHAT, CDR2 FQNNGV. The CDR3 is 13 amino acids. The DNA of the CDR3 is TGTGCCAGCAGCGAACAGGGTATCGCTGAAGCTTTCTTT. Translating it yields CASSEQGIAEAFF.

The V gene is TRBV6-6, the J gene TRBJ2-3, with D possibly matching TRBD1 (6 bases). V dropped 10 bases and J dropped 8 bases, with 10 bases sitting between them. Germline CDR1 MNHNY, CDR2 SVGAGI (reference sequence). The CDR3 has 10 amino acids. The CDR3: CATKQGTQYF. CDR3 DNA sequence: TGTGCCACCAAACAGGGTACGCAGTATTTT.

CDR3 region: CASSIGITYNSPLHF. CDR3 in DNA: TGTGCCAGTAGTATTGGGATTACCTATAATTCACCCCTCCACTTT. This chain joins TRBV19 and TRBJ1-6; D remains unclear. Germline V lookup: CDR1 LNHDA, CDR2 SQIVND (reference sequence). The CDR3 covers 15 residues. Trimming shortened V by 3 bases and J by 2 bases, and 8 bases separated the two germline ends.

About this clone: The identical CDR3 is also encoded by other nucleotide sequences in the sample. CDR3 amino acids: CASSPVTGGNTGELFF. DNA of the CDR3: TGTGCCAGCAGCCCCGTAACAGGGGGCAACACCGGGGAGCTGTTTTTT. The genes are TRBV11-3 and TRBJ2-2, with 9 bases lining up with TRBD1. This CDR3 region has 16 residues. Germline V CDR1 and CDR2: SGHNT, YENEEA. The V gene end was trimmed by 5 bases and the J gene end by 2 bases; junction bases not matched to a gene: 6. Drawing the rest from reference TRBV11-3 and TRBJ2-2, the complete variable domain is EAGVVQSPRYKIIEKKQPVAFWCNPISGHNTLYWYLQNLGQGPELLIRYENEEAVDDSQLPKDRFSAERLKGVDSTLKIQPAELGDSAVYLCASSPVTGGNTGELFFGEGSRLTVL.

The chain carries TRBV14 and TRBJ1-1; no clear D. The germline V gene encodes CDR1 SGHDN and CDR2 FVKESK. V was clipped by 1 base and J by 5 bases, with 14 bases between them. The CDR3 runs 15 residues. The CDR3 here is CASSQVQGFTTEAFF. The CDR3 region has the DNA TGTGCCAGCAGCCAAGTCCAAGGATTTACGACTGAAGCTTTCTTT.

This chain connects TRBV2 to TRBJ1-2; D is possibly TRBD1 (6 bases). V shed 8 bases and J shed 2 bases, with 9 bases lying between them. Germline-derived CDR1 and CDR2 are SNHLY and FYNNEI. The CDR3 consists of 12 residues. This chain's CDR3 is CASGDKNYGYTF. The CDR3 coding sequence is TGTGCCAGCGGGGACAAAAACTATGGCTACACCTTC.

V usage is TRBV2 and J usage is TRBJ1-1; D unresolved. With 7 bases removed from V and 1 base from J, the gap between germline ends came to 10 bases. The CDR3 loop spans 13 amino acids. The germline CDR1 and CDR2 sequences are SNHLY and FYNNEI. The CDR3 coding sequence is TGTGCCAGCAACCCTAACAGGAACACTGAAGCTTTCTTT. This sequence encodes CASNPNRNTEAFF.